This T cell receptor beta chain stems from a study of T cell repertoires in cytomegalovirus infection. Study in general: HLA-B-restricted CMV epitopes that are well studied were used alongside recently identified HLA-C-restricted ones.

Notes on this clonotype: What it recognizes is unknown.

CDR1 is SGHTA and CDR2 is FQGTGA in the germline V gene. Trimming at V came to 5 bases and at J to 2 bases, leaving 7 bases not matched to a gene. This CDR3 spans 15 amino acids. Via MiXCR, TCRdb re-called the reads, giving one row per CDR3 protein. The table lists some 940,000 distinct CDR3 sequences, roughly 31% of them singletons, with more than 12% in the top ten. The clonotype comes from a human donor in good health (CMV status not recorded). Some clones in this sample may be carry-over from other donors' samples. The sequencing here drew on cultured CD8+ T cells from PBMCs, taken from culture after CMV antigen stimulation. The chain employs TRBV7-3 and TRBJ2-3; TRBD1 matches 7 bases. CDR3 DNA sequence: TGTGCCAGCAGCATAGACAGGGCCTCCACAGATACGCAGTATTTT. Its protein product is CASSIDRASTDTQYF.